This T cell receptor beta chain was found in a study of cytomegalovirus exposure and HLA in healthy donors. The study, taken as a whole, reports: A further, later analysis showed that HLA-associated TCR beta chains (compared with equally common others) were more clonally expanded. Highly shared variants forming one cluster were likely a sequencing artifact.

PCR involved 60 Vbeta and 13 Jbeta primers. Clones were read by immunoSEQ multiplex PCR, and TCRdb kept only the in-frame ones, dropping some. The sample shows 35,000 to 45,000 clones, roughly 60% of them seen only once. This clone was recorded a few times. No antigen is known for it. Germline V gene data show CDR1 as SGDLS and CDR2 as YYNGEE. Between the trimmed V and J ends, which lost 0 bases and 6 bases, there was a span of 10 bases. This CDR3 spans 13 amino acids. The receptor was derived from a man aged 55-75 years in good health and CMV-seropositive. V is TRBV9 and J is TRBJ2-7, with a weak D call TRBD1 (5 bases). Sequencing was done on a sample of PBMCs. The chain's CDR3 is CASSVDRFGEQYF. The CDR3 DNA follows: TGTGCCAGCAGCGTAGACAGGTTCGGCGAGCAGTACTTC.